The 3 T cell receptor beta chains below all came from one sample that was sequenced in a study of human T cells and chemical hapten exposure. TCRdb reprocessed the RACE reads with MiXCR, giving one entry per CDR3 protein. The sample gives about 80,000 distinct CDR3 sequences, roughly 15% of which show up once; roughly 4.5% is in the top ten. As to time point: pre-sensitization, week 0. Treatment defined: therapeutic diphenylcyclopropenone sensitization with weekly scalp DPC. The sample here was whole blood, taken in connection with sensitization to the hapten diphenylcyclopropenone (DPC). The receptors stem from a woman aged 45-65 years with alopecia areata. Some clones in this sample may be carry-over from other donors' samples.

This clonotype was counted ten times or more. The chain couples TRBV6-6 to TRBJ2-1; 10 bases map to TRBD2. Germline V CDR1 and CDR2: MNHNY, SVGAGI (reference sequence). V lost 11 bases to trimming and J lost 3 bases; unmatched junction nucleotides: 16. This CDR3 is built from 17 residues. This CDR3 is CAGSSLAGDPHYNEQFF. As DNA, the CDR3 is TGTGCCGGATCCTCCCTAGCGGGAGACCCACACTACAATGAGCAGTTCTTC.

This clonotype was seen only a few times. The rearrangement joins TRBV6-2 or TRBV6-3 to TRBJ1-6; D ambiguous. This CDR3 is built from 16 residues. Per germline, CDR1 MNHEY and CDR2 SVGEGT. V lost 7 bases to trimming and J lost 0 bases, with 13 bases between them. As DNA, the CDR3 is TGTGCCAGCAATTTCGACGGAAGCTCCTATAATTCACCCCTCCACTTT. Translated, it gives CASNFDGSSYNSPLHF.

This chain joins TRBV11-2 and TRBJ1-1, with D tentatively TRBD1 (5 bases). V was trimmed by 5 bases and J by 4 bases, leaving 17 bases between them. This CDR3 region has 15 residues. The germline gives CDR1 SGHAT, CDR2 FQNNGV. The CDR3 region is CASSQGRASGTEAFF. The CDR3 DNA sequence: TGTGCCAGCAGCCAGGGCAGGGCAAGTGGCACTGAAGCTTTCTTT.